This entry lists 18 T cell receptor beta chains sequenced from one sample in a study of T cells after somatic rescue of genetic block. Only in-frame clones appear in the TCRdb table, and some are missing; sequencing was by immunoSEQ multiplex PCR. This repertoire shows around 50,000 clones, 95% to 96% found once; its top ten account for approximately 0.077%. Sequencing was performed on peripheral blood mononuclear cells (PBMCs). The receptors were gathered from a child less than two years old.

The chain employs TRBV4-1 and TRBJ2-3; D is undetermined. The CDR3 is 13 amino acids. V shed 2 bases and J shed 2 bases, with 5 bases lying between them. The germline CDR1 and CDR2 sequences are MGHRA and YSYEKL. CDR3 sequence reads: CASSQIATDTQYF. The CDR3 region has the DNA TGCGCCAGCAGCCAAATAGCCACAGATACGCAGTATTTT.

The chain links TRBV2 to TRBJ2-1; 10 nucleotides align to TRBD2. V lost 0 bases, J lost 9 bases, and 8 bases stayed unmatched. The CDR3 totals 16 residues. From germline, CDR1 is SNHLY and CDR2 FYNNEI. This CDR3 reads CASSEALSSGSTEQFF. In DNA form, the CDR3 reads TGTGCCAGCAGTGAAGCGCTATCTAGCGGGAGTACTGAGCAGTTCTTC.

This clone was seen just once. The chain recombines TRBV6-1 with TRBJ1-3; maybe TRBD1 (6 bases). CDR3 length: 14 amino acids. Trimming pared 7 bases from V and 3 bases from J, leaving 13 bases between. The germline CDR1 and CDR2 sequences are MNHNS and SASEGT. The CDR3 loop reads CASTYRAGGNTIYF. The CDR3 DNA sequence: TGTGCCAGCACTTACAGGGCGGGTGGAAACACCATATATTTT.

The genes are TRBV6-1 and TRBJ2-7; TRBD1 is a possible D gene (5 bases). V was cut by 2 bases and J by 1 base, with 15 bases left in between. Looked up from germline, CDR1 is MNHNS and CDR2 is SASEGT. This CDR3 is 16 amino acids long. CDR3 loop: CASSERNGAESYEQYF. The CDR3 nucleotides are TGTGCCAGCAGTGAAAGGAATGGGGCAGAGTCCTACGAGCAGTACTTC.

This chain uses TRBV12-5 with TRBJ2-7; D is unclear. CDR3 size: 12 residues. The V end was cut by 4 bases, the J end by 0 bases, with 4 bases between. Germline CDR1 and CDR2: LGHNT and FRNRAP. The DNA for the CDR3 is TGTGCTAGTGGTTGGGACTCCTACGAGCAGTACTTC. Translating it yields CASGWDSYEQYF.

The chain joins TRBV7-9 to TRBJ1-2, with TRBD1 identical over 12 bases. Germline assignment: CDR1 SEHNR and CDR2 FQNEAQ (reference sequence). V trimming: 4 bases; J trimming: 4 bases; junction bases outside the gene matches: 10. The CDR3 covers 17 residues. The CDR3 spells CASSSSPGTGGSYGYTF. The DNA for the CDR3 is TGTGCCAGCAGCTCAAGTCCCGGGACAGGGGGCTCCTATGGCTACACCTTC.

This chain uses TRBV28 with TRBJ1-4, with a tentative D call TRBD1 (6 bases). The germline V gene encodes CDR1 MDHEN and CDR2 SYDVKM. CDR3 length: 13 amino acids. V gave up 8 bases and J gave up 8 bases, with 15 bases separating them. The chain's CDR3 is CASSWGAGEKLFF. The CDR3, as DNA: TGTGCCAGCTCGTGGGGGGCCGGGGAAAAACTGTTTTTT.

The J gene is TRBJ2-4, the V gene TRBV5-6; D remains unclear. The V gene's germline CDR1 is SGHDT and CDR2 YYEEEE. V lost 7 bases to trimming and J lost 2 bases, with 13 bases between them. There are 14 residues in the CDR3. CDR3 sequence reads: CASAPFGPKNIQYF. CDR3 coding DNA: TGTGCCAGCGCCCCATTTGGGCCCAAAAACATTCAGTACTTC.

V usage is TRBV9 and J usage is TRBJ1-1; D is perhaps TRBD1 (5 bases). The CDR3 has 14 amino acids. Trimming took off 0 bases at V and 1 base at J, with 7 bases between the two ends. CDR1 and CDR2 (germline): SGDLS, YYNGEE. CDR3 region: CASSVAGGNTEAFF. In DNA, the CDR3 is TGTGCCAGCAGCGTAGCGGGGGGGAACACTGAAGCTTTCTTT.

J is TRBJ2-6 and V is TRBV5-1; 7 nucleotides agree with TRBD1. The CDR3 is made up of 15 amino acids. Germline CDR1 and CDR2: SGHRS and YFSETQ. Trimming cost V 4 bases and J 1 base; bases outside gene matches: 2. DNA for the CDR3: TGCGCCAGCAGCACACAGGGGTCTGGGGCCAACGTCCTGACTTTC. The encoded protein is CASSTQGSGANVLTF.

This chain joins TRBV6-5 and TRBJ1-6; a weak D match, TRBD1 (6 bases). The V end lost 5 bases, the J end lost 5 bases, and 13 bases lay between the germline ends. This CDR3 is 15 amino acids long. Germline loops: CDR1 MNHEY, CDR2 SVGAGI. The CDR3 loop reads CASSQGQWDNSPLHF. The DNA of the CDR3 is TGTGCCAGCAGTCAAGGACAGTGGGATAATTCACCCCTCCACTTT.

The rearrangement uses TRBV5-7 and TRBJ2-7, with D possibly being TRBD2 (5 bases). Being an ORF, TRBV5-7 has a function that is uncertain. The length of the CDR3 is 15 residues. V was trimmed by 3 bases and J by 12 bases, leaving 25 bases between them. CDR3 coding DNA: TGTGCCAGCAGCTCCATATTGACGGTTTGCGGGCGGCGGTACTTC. Translated, it gives CASSSILTVCGRRYF.

The rearrangement links TRBV5-1 to TRBJ2-7; 10 bases are a match to TRBD1. CDR1 and CDR2 from the germline V gene are SGHRS and YFSETQ. This CDR3 spans 15 amino acids. The ends lost 0 bases at V and 2 bases at J; junction bases unmatched: 2. The CDR3 DNA reads TGCGCCAGCAGCTTGGGGGACAGGGGTCCCTACGAGCAGTACTTC. It is translated as CASSLGDRGPYEQYF. Drawing the rest from reference TRBV5-1 and TRBJ2-7, the complete variable domain is KAGVTQTPRYLIKTRGQQVTLSCSPISGHRSVSWYQQTPGQGLQFLFEYFSETQRNKGNFPGRFSGRQFSNSRSEMNVSTLELGDSALYLCASSLGDRGPYEQYFGPGTRLTVT.

The genes are TRBV6-1 and TRBJ2-7; a weak D match, TRBD1 (6 bases). CDR3 size: 15 residues. Germline CDR1 reads MNHNS; CDR2 reads SASEGT. The V gene lost 7 bases and the J gene lost 1 base, with 17 bases spanning the gap. In nucleotides, the CDR3 is TGTGCCAGCAAATTAAACAGGGTACGATCCTACGAGCAGTACTTC. The encoded protein is CASKLNRVRSYEQYF.

The chain has TRBV6-5 and TRBJ1-4; D unclear. Trimming stripped 5 bases from V and 8 bases from J, with 12 bases between. Germline CDR1 reads MNHEY; CDR2 reads SVGAGI. The CDR3 totals 13 residues. The CDR3 DNA sequence: TGTGCCAGCAGTAACCTTCCTAGGGAAAAACTGTTTTTT. Its protein product is CASSNLPREKLFF.

Comments on this clone: Other DNA sequences from this sample encode an identical CDR3 as well. The rearrangement links TRBV28 to TRBJ1-5; D unclear. CDR1 and CDR2 from the germline V gene are MDHEN and SYDVKM. V lost 6 bases to trimming and J lost 1 base, with 4 bases between them. This CDR3 has 12 amino acids. CDR3 in amino acids: CASRDSNQPQHF. DNA for the CDR3: TGTGCCAGCAGGGACAGCAATCAGCCCCAGCATTTT.

The V call is TRBV10-3, the J call TRBJ1-3, with a weak D call TRBD1 (5 bases). This CDR3 is built from 14 residues. V lost 3 bases and J 2 bases, leaving 8 bases between the germline ends. CDR1 ENHRY and CDR2 SYGVKD come from the germline V gene. For the CDR3, the DNA is TGTGCCATCAGTGAATCGGGGGCTGGAAACACCATATATTTT. This gives the protein CAISESGAGNTIYF.

The chain links TRBV19 to TRBJ1-2, with D uncertain. This CDR3 has 14 residues. Trimming shortened V by 7 bases and J by 4 bases, and 16 bases separated the two germline ends. Germline loops: CDR1 LNHDA, CDR2 SQIVND (reference sequence). CDR3 coding DNA: TGTGCCAGTATGATTATATCCGGCGGCTATGGCTACACCTTC. Its translation is CASMIISGGYGYTF.